This TCR beta chain was found in a study of shared clonotypes between healthy human individuals. Study-wide context: Donors consisted of a couple of women and a few men between 18 and 49. Three plates were used per donor for CD4 naive, three for CD4 memory, two for CD8 naive and one for CD8 memory. General study results and limits: In a few donors, around 5.5% of naive CD4 clonotypes appeared in common.

CDR3 size: 15 residues. Germline assignment: CDR1 SSHAT and CDR2 FNYEAQ (reference sequence). In the authors' workflow: Quality scores were absent from the junction-only immunoSEQ sequences, so filtering differed. The protocol was immunoSEQ multiplex PCR, while the TCRdb copy is restricted to in-frame clones and leaves out a portion. V, J and clone size are those of that table, while D and trimming were read from the DNA. The table shows roughly 1 million clones, with approximately 70% occurring only once. In this sample, this clone turned up once. Its antigen remains unidentified. Sequence at one end of the junction differs from germline and may be a read error.

This clonotype was sampled from a young man in good health. The chain joins TRBV7-7 to TRBJ2-5; 7 bases line up with TRBD2. The material sequenced was memory CD4+ T cells sorted from blood. Subset defined: CD45RA-negative fraction. CDR3 DNA sequence: TGTGCTAGCAGCTTAGCCTTCGGGGGGCAAGAGACCCAGTACTTC. Amino acid sequence: CASSLAFGGQETQYF.